These 30 T cell receptor beta chains were all obtained from the same sample, sequenced in a study of radiotherapy plus CTLA-4 blockade in lung cancer. TCRdb keeps only in-frame clones here, not all; method: immunoSEQ multiplex PCR. The data show tens of thousands of clones, about 74% seen once. Sample: peripheral blood, taken from a patient treated with radiotherapy plus ipilimumab. The receptors originated from a human donor with non-small cell lung cancer whose response to radiotherapy plus ipilimumab could not be evaluated.

The CDR3 reads CASSYTNADRGYGYTF. As DNA, the CDR3 is TGTGCCAGCAGTTACACCAACGCGGACAGAGGCTATGGCTACACCTTC. This chain joins TRBV6-5 and TRBJ1-2, with D perhaps TRBD1 (6 bases). Trimming took 2 bases from V and 4 from J, leaving 17 bases between them. This CDR3 is built from 16 residues. Germline assignment: CDR1 MNHEY and CDR2 SVGAGI.

V and J are TRBV7-8 and TRBJ2-3; 13 bases are shared with TRBD2. Germline CDR1 is SGHVS and CDR2 is FQNEAQ. This CDR3 is 19 amino acids long. Trimming took 6 bases from V and 0 from J; bases not matched to a gene: 12. CDR3 DNA sequence: TGTGCCAGCAGTCGAGGACTAGCGGGAGCGTTCCAGAGCACAGATACGCAGTATTTT. Amino acid sequence: CASSRGLAGAFQSTDTQYF.

The chain has TRBV9 and TRBJ1-1, with no clear D. V lost 0 bases to trimming and J lost 6 bases, with 12 bases between them. CDR3 size: 14 residues. From germline, CDR1 is SGDLS and CDR2 YYNGEE. CDR3: CASSVEIATAEAFF. In nucleotides, the CDR3 is TGTGCCAGCAGCGTAGAGATAGCAACCGCTGAAGCTTTCTTT.

The chain links TRBV28 to TRBJ2-3; the match to TRBD2 covers 9 bases. CDR3 length: 13 residues. J lost 6 bases, V lost 6 bases, and 4 bases had no gene match. CDR1 and CDR2 (germline): MDHEN, SYDVKM. The CDR3 region has the DNA TGTGCCAGCAGGGGGACTAGCATGGATACGCAGTATTTT. This codes for CASRGTSMDTQYF.

The V call is TRBV6-5, the J call TRBJ1-6, with D tentatively TRBD1 (6 bases). Germline V gene sequence: CDR1 MNHEY, CDR2 SVGAGI. The V end lost 6 bases, the J end lost 12 bases, and 12 bases lay between the germline ends. This CDR3 has 12 amino acids. In nucleotides, the CDR3 is TGTGCCAGCAGGACAGGAAGCTTACCCCTCCACTTT. This gives the protein CASRTGSLPLHF.

The V and J genes are TRBV11-1 and TRBJ2-2; 10 bases agree with TRBD1. The CDR3 is made up of 13 amino acids. In germline, CDR1 is SGHAT, CDR2 FQDESV (reference sequence). V lost 9 bases, J lost 6 bases, and 4 bases stayed unmatched. CDR3 DNA: TGTGCCAGTCGACAGGGGGCCGCCGGGGAGCTGTTTTTT. Translated, it gives CASRQGAAGELFF.

This chain uses TRBV28 with TRBJ2-7, with 11 bases that match TRBD2. The ends lost 5 bases at V and 3 bases at J; junction bases unmatched: 9. Germline CDR1 reads MDHEN; CDR2 reads SYDVKM. The CDR3 has 16 amino acids. CDR3 bases: TGTGCCAGCAGTCCTCCGACTAGCGGGGCCCACTACGAGCAGTACTTC. Translating gives CASSPPTSGAHYEQYF.

V is TRBV11-2 and J is TRBJ1-2, with TRBD1 matching over 8 bases. This CDR3 is built from 15 residues. CDR1 and CDR2 (germline): SGHAT, FQNNGV. The V and J ends lost 4 bases and 4 bases, in that order; junction bases with no gene match: 8. The CDR3 bases are TGTGCCAGCAGCTCCCGGACAGGGATATCCTATGGCTACACCTTC. This sequence encodes CASSSRTGISYGYTF.

The rearrangement uses TRBV7-9 and TRBJ2-7; tentatively, D is TRBD1 (5 bases). V was shortened by 0 bases and J by 2 bases, with 17 bases between the two germline ends. This CDR3 contains 17 residues. Germline values: CDR1 SEHNR, CDR2 FQNEAQ (reference sequence). The DNA for the CDR3 is TGTGCCAGCAGCTTAGCGAGTAAGGCAGGGTTAACCTACGAGCAGTACTTC. Residues: CASSLASKAGLTYEQYF.

This clone came up once. The chain carries TRBV6-5 and TRBJ2-1; D is perhaps TRBD2 (5 bases). Germline CDR1 is MNHEY and CDR2 is SVGAGI. Deletions cut 5 bases from V and 4 bases from J, with 9 bases between. There are 13 residues in the CDR3. CDR3 region: CASSKDLYNEQFF. The CDR3 nucleotides read TGTGCCAGCAGTAAGGACTTGTACAATGAGCAGTTCTTC.

The chain carries TRBV5-1 and TRBJ2-7; D not resolved. V was pared by 0 bases and J by 6 bases, with 7 bases between. The germline V gene has CDR1 SGHRS and CDR2 YFSETQ. This CDR3 is 12 amino acids long. CDR3 nucleotides: TGCGCCAGCAGCTTGGTTCAGGCCGAGCAGTACTTC. Amino acid sequence: CASSLVQAEQYF.

This chain links TRBV4-3 with TRBJ1-1, with D uncertain. The V and J ends lost 5 bases and 6 bases respectively, with 10 bases between them. The CDR3 has 12 amino acids. Per germline, CDR1 LGHNA and CDR2 YSLEER. The CDR3 here is CASSRRSSEAFF. The CDR3 region has the DNA TGCGCCAGCAGCAGACGGAGTTCTGAAGCTTTCTTT.

The chain carries TRBV19 and TRBJ2-7; 9 bases line up with TRBD2. After removal of 5 bases from V and 2 bases from J, the junction contained 10 bases not matched to a gene. The CDR3 covers 16 residues. Germline V gives CDR1 LNHDA, CDR2 SQIVND (reference sequence). The CDR3 reads CASSRTGTSTPYEQYF. CDR3 bases: TGTGCCAGTAGTCGTACCGGGACTAGCACACCCTACGAGCAGTACTTC.

The J gene is TRBJ1-5, the V gene TRBV7-9; 8 bases are a match to TRBD1. The CDR3 totals 13 residues. CDR1 and CDR2 (germline): SEHNR, FQNEAQ (reference sequence). V was clipped by 4 bases and J by 9 bases; unmatched bases: 5. The CDR3 DNA sequence: TGTGCCAGCAGCTATGACAGGGGAGCGCCCCAGCATTTT. This codes for CASSYDRGAPQHF.

The J gene is TRBJ2-5, the V gene TRBV5-1, with D possibly matching TRBD1 (6 bases). The CDR3 is 13 residues long. V gave up 2 bases and J gave up 4 bases, with 9 bases separating them. CDR1 SGHRS and CDR2 YFSETQ come from the germline V gene. The CDR3 spells CASSFPGVETQYF. The CDR3 DNA sequence: TGCGCCAGCAGCTTCCCAGGGGTAGAGACCCAGTACTTC.

The gene calls are TRBV21-1 and TRBJ2-3; the D segment call TRBD1 is taken from the table without a DNA check. TRBV21-1 is noted as a pseudogene. This CDR3 has 14 residues. CDR3 loop: CASSVSVSTDTQYF. The CDR3 DNA is TGTGCCAGCAGCGTTTCAGTTAGCACAGATACGCAGTATTTT.

The gene calls are TRBV5-1 and TRBJ1-1; no reliable D call. Between the trimmed V and J ends, which lost 5 bases and 5 bases, there was a span of 13 bases. This CDR3 spans 13 amino acids. CDR1 and CDR2 (germline): SGHRS, YFSETQ. The CDR3 reads CASSSMSLTEAFF. The CDR3 region has the DNA TGCGCCAGCAGTTCTATGTCGTTGACTGAAGCTTTCTTT.

V is TRBV28 and J is TRBJ1-2; 7 nucleotides agree with TRBD1. The CDR3 has 14 amino acids. With 1 base clipped from V and 4 bases from J, the junction kept 3 bases outside the gene matches. Per the germline V gene, CDR1 is MDHEN and CDR2 is SYDVKM. The CDR3 reads CASSLSAGGYGYTF. The CDR3 region has the DNA TGTGCCAGCAGTTTATCGGCAGGGGGCTATGGCTACACCTTC.

The chain is built from TRBV6-5 and TRBJ1-2; D remains ambiguous. V dropped 2 bases and J dropped 9 bases, with 10 bases sitting between them. CDR1 and CDR2 (germline): MNHEY, SVGAGI. The CDR3 has 12 amino acids. CDR3 region: CASSYAGGSYTF. CDR3 nucleotide sequence: TGTGCCAGCAGTTACGCCGGAGGGAGCTACACCTTC.

The chain joins TRBV15 to TRBJ2-7; 8 bases are a match to TRBD1. CDR1 and CDR2 (germline): LNHNV, YYDKDF (reference sequence). The CDR3 length is 16 residues. Losses at the gene ends were 2 bases for V and 0 bases for J; bases not matched to a gene: 6. The CDR3 here is CATSRRETGASYEQYF. The DNA of the CDR3 is TGTGCCACCAGCAGAAGAGAGACAGGGGCCTCCTACGAGCAGTACTTC.

The V call is TRBV27, the J call TRBJ1-1; the D gene is possibly TRBD1 (6 bases). Deletions cut 5 bases from V and 3 bases from J, with 16 bases between. This CDR3 spans 15 amino acids. In germline, CDR1 is MNHEY, CDR2 SMNVEV (reference sequence). The CDR3 DNA reads TGTGCCAGCAGTCACGCGGGGGCGGGGGACACTGAAGCTTTCTTT. As protein: CASSHAGAGDTEAFF.

V usage is TRBV7-2 and J usage is TRBJ1-2, with 9 bases lining up with TRBD1. J lost 2 bases, V lost 8 bases, and 9 bases had no gene match. The CDR3 is made up of 15 amino acids. Germline values: CDR1 SGHTA, CDR2 FQGNSA. This chain's CDR3 is CASRGQGLANYGYTF. CDR3 DNA: TGTGCCAGCCGGGGACAGGGATTGGCCAACTATGGCTACACCTTC. The full variable domain, completed using reference TRBV7-2 and TRBJ1-2, is GAGVSQSPSNKVTEKGKDVELRCDPISGHTALYWYRQSLGQGLEFLIYFQGNSAPDKSGLPSDRFSAERTGGSVSTLTIQRTQQEDSAVYLCASRGQGLANYGYTFGSGTRLTVV.

This clone was observed a few times. The chain combines TRBV7-6 with TRBJ2-3; 9 nucleotides match TRBD2. The V gene end was trimmed by 6 bases and the J gene end by 1 base; junction bases not matched to a gene: 14. Germline-derived CDR1 and CDR2 are SGHVS and FNYEAQ. The CDR3 extends over 18 amino acids. The CDR3 coding sequence is TGTGCCAGCAGGCTATTCTCGGGGGTAGCGGGGGGCACAGATACGCAGTATTTT. Residues: CASRLFSGVAGGTDTQYF.

The chain combines TRBV7-3 with TRBJ1-1; 8 bases fit TRBD1. Looked up from germline, CDR1 is SGHTA and CDR2 is FQGTGA. The ends lost 6 bases at V and 7 bases at J; junction bases unmatched: 7. The CDR3 totals 13 residues. In DNA, the CDR3 is TGTGCCAGCAGATTGAACAGGGGGGGTGAAGCTTTCTTT. Encoded protein: CASRLNRGGEAFF.

The gene calls are TRBV5-5 and TRBJ1-2, with 10 bases aligning to TRBD1. J gave up 2 bases and V 3 bases, and 1 base lay outside the gene matches. The CDR3 is 14 amino acids. Germline V gene lookup returns CDR1 SGHKS and CDR2 YYEKEE (reference sequence). CDR3 in amino acids: CASSWDRGNYGYTF. Written as DNA, the CDR3 is TGTGCCAGCAGCTGGGACAGGGGAAACTATGGCTACACCTTC.

V and J are TRBV7-2 and TRBJ2-5; 12 nucleotides align to TRBD2. Germline-derived CDR1 and CDR2 are SGHTA and FQGNSA. CDR3 length equals 14 residues. Unmatched junction bases numbered 2, after V lost 4 bases and J lost 5 bases. CDR3 residues: CASSSGLAGETQYF. For the CDR3, the DNA is TGTGCCAGCAGCTCTGGACTAGCGGGGGAGACCCAGTACTTC.

This clone was detected a few times. This chain links TRBV19 with TRBJ1-5; D gene ambiguous. V was trimmed by 3 bases and J by 0 bases, leaving 9 bases between them. The CDR3 is 15 amino acids. Germline values: CDR1 LNHDA, CDR2 SQIVND (reference sequence). DNA of the CDR3: TGTGCCAGTAGTATGGAGGGTTATAGCAATCAGCCCCAGCATTTT. Translation gives CASSMEGYSNQPQHF.

This clone was picked up one time. This sequence joins TRBV5-1 and TRBJ1-2; tentatively, D is TRBD1 (6 bases). The germline V gene encodes CDR1 SGHRS and CDR2 YFSETQ. The ends were cut back, 0 bases at V and 2 bases at J, with 26 bases in the middle. The CDR3 spans 20 residues. For the CDR3, the DNA is TGCGCCAGCAGCTTGGAGGGGTCGGGCCTAGCGGGGGGCGAGAACTATGGCTACACCTTC. The encoded protein is CASSLEGSGLAGGENYGYTF.

This rearrangement joins TRBV7-3 to TRBJ1-2; D remains unclear. This CDR3 has 13 residues. The V gene's germline CDR1 is SGHTA and CDR2 FQGTGA. V gave up 4 bases and J gave up 1 base, with 7 bases separating them. CDR3 coding DNA: TGTGCCAGCAGCTACGGGGTTAACTATGGCTACACCTTC. Protein: CASSYGVNYGYTF.

This rearrangement joins TRBV9 to TRBJ2-1, with 10 bases matching TRBD1. The CDR3 spans 15 residues. V was clipped by 4 bases and J by 6 bases; unmatched bases: 7. CDR1 and CDR2 from the germline V gene are SGDLS and YYNGEE. The CDR3: CASSPRQGAGNEQFF. In DNA form, the CDR3 reads TGTGCCAGCAGCCCCCGACAGGGGGCAGGCAATGAGCAGTTCTTC.